One TCR beta chain is described in this entry. CDR3 length: 15 residues. The trim removed 7 bases at V and 4 bases at J, leaving 12 bases unmatched. Germline V CDR1 and CDR2: MNHEY, SVGAGI. This sample was included in a study of blood T cell repertoires in COVID-19. Background on the study: Acute and convalescent COVID-19 specimens originated in the United States, Italy and Spain. From T cells, B-cell-depleted T cells, or PBMCs came the material, which was cDNA or gDNA.

The repertoire was sequenced with immunoSEQ multiplex PCR; TCRdb's copy has only in-frame clones and lacks some. The sample includes some 210,000 clones, about 85% of them seen just once. The sequencing input was peripheral blood. This TCR was sampled from a human donor in a cohort sampled during active COVID-19. V and J are TRBV6-5 and TRBJ1-2; 7 bases fit TRBD1. CDR3 residues: CASTTTGQPFYGYTF. CDR3 nucleotides: TGTGCCAGCACAACTACGGGACAGCCCTTCTATGGCTACACCTTC.